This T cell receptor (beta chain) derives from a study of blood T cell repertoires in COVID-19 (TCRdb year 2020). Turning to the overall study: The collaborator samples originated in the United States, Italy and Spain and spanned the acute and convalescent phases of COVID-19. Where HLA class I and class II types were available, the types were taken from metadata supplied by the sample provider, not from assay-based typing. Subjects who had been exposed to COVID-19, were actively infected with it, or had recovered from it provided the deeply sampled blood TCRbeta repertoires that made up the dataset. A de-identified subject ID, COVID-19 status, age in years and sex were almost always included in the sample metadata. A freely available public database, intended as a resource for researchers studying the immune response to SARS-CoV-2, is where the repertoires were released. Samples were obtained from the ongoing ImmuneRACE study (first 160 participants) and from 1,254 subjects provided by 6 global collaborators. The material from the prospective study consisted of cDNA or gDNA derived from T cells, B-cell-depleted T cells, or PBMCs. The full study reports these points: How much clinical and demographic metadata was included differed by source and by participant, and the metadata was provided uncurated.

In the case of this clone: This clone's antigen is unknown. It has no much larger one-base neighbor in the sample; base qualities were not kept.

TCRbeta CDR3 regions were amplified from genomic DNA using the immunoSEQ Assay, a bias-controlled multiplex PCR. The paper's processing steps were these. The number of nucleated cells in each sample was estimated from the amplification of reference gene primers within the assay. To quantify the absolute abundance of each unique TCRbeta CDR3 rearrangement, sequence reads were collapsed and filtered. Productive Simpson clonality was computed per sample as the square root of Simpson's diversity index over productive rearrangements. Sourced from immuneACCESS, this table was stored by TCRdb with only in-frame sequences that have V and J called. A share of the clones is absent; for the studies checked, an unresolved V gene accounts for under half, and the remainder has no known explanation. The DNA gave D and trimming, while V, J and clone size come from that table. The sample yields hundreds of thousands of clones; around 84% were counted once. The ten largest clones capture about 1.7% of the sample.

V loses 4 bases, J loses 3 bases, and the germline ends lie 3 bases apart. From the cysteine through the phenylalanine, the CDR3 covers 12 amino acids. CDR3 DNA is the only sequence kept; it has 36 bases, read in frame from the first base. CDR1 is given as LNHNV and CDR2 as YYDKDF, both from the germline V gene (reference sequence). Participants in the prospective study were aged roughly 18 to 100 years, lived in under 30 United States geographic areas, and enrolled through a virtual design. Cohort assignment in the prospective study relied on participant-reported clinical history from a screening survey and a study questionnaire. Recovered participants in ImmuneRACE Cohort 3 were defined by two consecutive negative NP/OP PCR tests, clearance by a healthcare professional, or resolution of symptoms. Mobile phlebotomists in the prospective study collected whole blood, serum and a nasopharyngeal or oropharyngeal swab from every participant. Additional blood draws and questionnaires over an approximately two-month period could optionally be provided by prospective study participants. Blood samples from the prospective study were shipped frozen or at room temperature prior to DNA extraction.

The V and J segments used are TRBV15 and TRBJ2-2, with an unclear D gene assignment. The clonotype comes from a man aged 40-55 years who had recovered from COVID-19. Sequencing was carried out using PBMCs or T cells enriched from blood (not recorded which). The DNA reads TGTGCCACCAGCACCTACACCGGGGAGCTGTTTTTT. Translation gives CATSTYTGELFF.